The clone carrying this TCR beta chain was seen only a few times. No antigen is known for it. Researchers barred patients who had uncontrolled infection, other autoimmune disease, pregnancy or lactation. Diagnoses were made from clinical symptoms, serum measures (thyroxine and TRAb), thyroid ultrasound and orbital computed tomography. This entry is derived from a study of T cells in Graves' hyperthyroidism and ophthalmopathy. CDR1 is MNHEY, CDR2 SMNVEV, per germline (reference sequence). The CDR3 has 15 residues. J lost 2 bases, V lost 5 bases, and 8 bases had no gene match. Findings and limits, study-wide: The model identified upcoming ophthalmopathy a median 6.5 months ahead of onset. Patients with ophthalmopathy were separated from those with stable hyperthyroidism by a 13 V-J model.

TCR beta CDR3 regions were amplified from RNA transcripts. Primed by the HTBI set, a first-round RT-PCR was run on the TCR CDR3. TCRdb re-derived calls from the multiplex PCR reads in MiXCR, one entry per CDR3 protein. The sample carries about 250,000 distinct CDR3 sequences, about 20% recorded once. The sample taken for sequencing was blood. This sequence originates from a man aged 25 to 40 with Graves' ophthalmopathy. V usage is TRBV27 and J usage is TRBJ1-2; 7 positions match TRBD1. The CDR3 DNA reads as TGTGCCAGCAGTCCAGGGGGACTCTCAAACTATGGCTACACCTTC. Its protein product is CASSPGGLSNYGYTF.